The rows below give T cell receptor beta chains drawn from one sample of a study of long-term antiretroviral therapy in people with HIV. Profiled with immunoSEQ multiplex PCR; TCRdb holds only in-frame clones, not every one. The sample records 9,500 to 13,000 clones, about 89% being singletons. Sequenced here: unsorted PBMCs, sampled 0.2 years before starting antiretroviral therapy. These receptors were taken from a middle-aged woman with HIV. Both conserved end residues are part of each CDR3. Each record gives: J gene, clone size, D gene, V gene, CDR3 protein, CDR3 DNA. The D gene is left open where the match is weak. The listing skips clone size in some rows; elsewhere it reads once, few, many or a size class.

TRBJ1-2	once	TRBD1	TRBV29-1	CSVRGTGVGGYTF	TGCAGCGTCCGAGGGACAGGGGTTGGTGGCTACACCTTC
TRBJ1-1	once	.	TRBV7-2	CASILGVSTEAFF	.
TRBJ2-3	.	.	TRBV2	CASRDYTDTQYF	TGTGCCAGCAGGGACTACACAGATACGCAGTATTTT
TRBJ2-7	few	TRBD2	TRBV4-3	CASSLLAGGYPEQYF	TGCGCCAGCAGCCTTCTAGCGGGGGGGTACCCGGAGCAGTACTTC
TRBJ2-1	.	.	TRBV5-1	CASSLISWTYDNEQFF	TGCGCCAGCAGCTTGATAAGTTGGACCTACGACAATGAGCAGTTCTTC
TRBJ1-6	once	.	TRBV4-3	CASSQLSREQGVRPLHF	TGCGCCAGCAGCCAACTAAGCCGCGAACAGGGAGTTCGCCCCCTCCACTTT
TRBJ1-1	.	.	TRBV10-1	CATSPGTQKNTEAFF	TGCGCCACCAGTCCCGGGACACAGAAGAACACTGAAGCTTTCTTT
TRBJ1-6	.	.	TRBV25-1	CASRWDRESSPLHF	TGTGCCAGCAGATGGGACCGGGAGAGTTCACCCCTCCACTTT
TRBJ2-7	.	.	TRBV7-2	CASSSAFGGYEQYF	TGTGCCAGCAGCTCGGCATTTGGGGGCTACGAGCAGTACTTC
TRBJ1-2	.	.	TRBV25-1	CASGDLGNYGYTF	TGTGCCAGCGGAGATTTGGGGAACTATGGCTACACCTTC
TRBJ1-2	once	.	TRBV18	CASSPSIAGSSYGYTF	TGTGCCAGCTCACCCTCTATCGCGGGGAGCTCCTATGGCTACACCTTC
TRBJ1-5	.	.	TRBV11-1	CASTSRRRRYSNQPQHF	TGTGCCAGCACTTCTAGGCGGAGGAGATATAGCAATCAGCCCCAGCATTTT
TRBJ2-7	.	TRBD1	TRBV18	CASSPGQSPTRYEQYF	TGTGCCAGCTCACCGGGACAGTCGCCTACACGGTACGAGCAGTACTTC
TRBJ2-2	.	TRBD1	TRBV6-5	CASSRTGGGGELFF	TGTGCCAGCAGCCGGACAGGGGGCGGCGGGGAGCTGTTTTTT
TRBJ2-5	.	TRBD2	TRBV7-2	CASSLVAAGGQETQYF	TGTGCCAGCAGCTTAGTAGCAGCGGGGGGTCAAGAGACCCAGTACTTC
TRBJ2-3	once	TRBD2	TRBV19	CASSIATSGGARHTQYF	TGTGCCAGTAGTATAGCTACTAGCGGGGGGGCCCGGCATACGCAGTATTTT
TRBJ1-5	.	.	TRBV23-1	CASSHLPYRGRSQPQHF	TGCGCCAGCAGTCATCTCCCGTACCGAGGGAGGTCGCAGCCCCAGCATTTT
TRBJ1-5	.	.	TRBV5-6	CASSLGETQPQHF	TGTGCCAGCAGCTTAGGGGAGACGCAGCCCCAGCATTTT
TRBJ2-5	once	TRBD1	TRBV25-1	CASSDVGGTGNFETQYF	TGTGCCAGCAGTGATGTGGGCGGGACAGGGAATTTCGAGACCCAGTACTTC
TRBJ1-2	few	.	TRBV6-1	CASATGWSGYTF	TGTGCCAGCGCCACGGGTTGGTCTGGCTACACCTTC
TRBJ1-1	.	.	TRBV18	CASSPTNTEAFF	TGTGCCAGCTCACCTACGAACACTGAAGCTTTCTTT
TRBJ2-1	.	.	TRBV4-1	CASSPTGPQLGYNEQFF	TGCGCCAGCAGCCCGACAGGCCCGCAATTGGGATACAATGAGCAGTTCTTC
TRBJ2-1	.	.	TRBV5-1	CASSSRVGVYNEQFF	TGCGCCAGCAGCTCTAGGGTGGGGGTCTACAATGAGCAGTTCTTC
TRBJ1-3	.	TRBD1	TRBV2	CASRRPGTAGNTIYF	TGTGCCAGCCGTCGGCCCGGGACAGCCGGAAACACCATATATTTT
TRBJ2-3	.	TRBD2	TRBV7-2	CASSLYSGGLTDTQYF	TGTGCCAGCAGCCTCTATAGCGGGGGTCTCACAGATACGCAGTATTTT
TRBJ2-7	.	.	TRBV10-3	CAIKRDNYEQYF	TGTGCCATCAAGCGGGACAACTACGAGCAGTACTTC
TRBJ2-7	.	.	TRBV5-6	CASSLGWGAYEQYF	TGTGCCAGCAGCTTGGGATGGGGGGCCTACGAGCAGTACTTC
TRBJ1-2	.	.	TRBV9	CASSGRVDGYTF	TGTGCCAGCAGCGGGCGTGTGGATGGCTACACCTTC
TRBJ1-2	.	.	TRBV19	CASSHYTAYGYTF	TGTGCCAGTAGCCACTATACCGCCTATGGCTACACCTTC
TRBJ1-3	.	.	TRBV30	CAWLRLGNTIYF	TGTGCCTGGTTGAGGCTTGGAAACACCATATATTTT
TRBJ2-7	.	TRBD1	TRBV7-9	CASSPGTGGYEQYF	TGTGCCAGCAGCCCCGGGACAGGGGGCTACGAGCAGTACTTC
TRBJ1-1	.	.	TRBV6-5	CASSVTGYTEAFF	TGTGCCAGCAGCGTTACAGGGTACACTGAAGCTTTCTTT
TRBJ1-3	.	.	TRBV6-1	CASSRPGNTIYF	TGTGCCAGCAGCCGTCCGGGAAACACCATATATTTT
TRBJ1-1	.	TRBD1	TRBV7-9	CASSPRTGGDTEAFF	TGTGCCAGCAGCCCCAGAACAGGGGGGGACACTGAAGCTTTCTTT
TRBJ2-1	.	.	TRBV2	CAIQARVYNEQFF	TGTGCCATCCAGGCTAGGGTATACAATGAGCAGTTCTTC
TRBJ2-1	.	.	TRBV19	CASSIKGYNEQFF	TGTGCCAGTAGTATCAAGGGATACAATGAGCAGTTCTTC
TRBJ1-4	.	TRBD1	TRBV5-1	CASSLQQGAGEKLFF	TGCGCCAGCAGCTTGCAGCAGGGGGCAGGGGAAAAACTGTTTTTT
TRBJ2-3	.	TRBD1	TRBV10-3	CAISGGTADTQYF	TGTGCCATCAGTGGGGGGACAGCAGATACGCAGTATTTT
TRBJ1-5	.	.	TRBV6-6	CASSYSSDQPQHF	TGTGCCAGCAGTTACAGTTCGGATCAGCCCCAGCATTTT
TRBJ1-5	.	.	TRBV18	CASSPPVLETAHFQPQHF	TGTGCCAGCTCACCACCGGTTCTCGAGACAGCCCATTTTCAGCCCCAGCATTTT
TRBJ2-4	once	.	TRBV7-9	CASSYKGSAKNIQYF	TGTGCCAGCAGCTACAAGGGGTCCGCCAAAAACATTCAGTACTTC
TRBJ2-2	.	.	TRBV19	CASSIGRSLSTGELFF	TGTGCCAGTAGTATCGGAAGGTCCCTCTCCACCGGGGAGCTGTTTTTT
TRBJ2-7	.	TRBD1	TRBV29-1	CSAKTGPPGEQYF	TGCAGCGCTAAGACAGGGCCCCCTGGCGAGCAGTACTTC
TRBJ2-2	.	.	TRBV30	CAWPLNTGELFF	TGTGCCTGGCCCCTGAACACCGGGGAGCTGTTTTTT
TRBJ1-1	.	TRBD1	TRBV30	CAWRMGQLNTEAFF	TGTGCCTGGAGGATGGGACAGCTGAACACTGAAGCTTTCTTT
TRBJ2-3	.	TRBD1	TRBV6-6	CASTPDRGTDTQYF	TGTGCCAGCACCCCGGACAGGGGGACAGATACGCAGTATTTT
TRBJ1-2	.	.	TRBV7-2	CASSLAAGSLNYGYTF	TGTGCCAGCAGCTTAGCTGCGGGGAGCCTTAACTATGGCTACACCTTC
TRBJ1-2	.	TRBD1	TRBV27	CASAPNLFQTGDYGYTF	TGTGCCAGCGCCCCCAATTTGTTTCAGACAGGGGACTATGGCTACACCTTC
TRBJ2-3	.	.	TRBV5-5	CASSGPAQDTQYF	TGTGCCAGCAGCGGACCGGCCCAGGATACGCAGTATTTT
TRBJ2-1	.	.	TRBV5-1	CASSLEFRGSAYNEQFF	TGCGCCAGCAGCTTGGAATTCAGGGGATCTGCCTACAATGAGCAGTTCTTC
TRBJ2-3	.	TRBD2	TRBV4-3	CASSQSPRGVTSTDTQYF	TGCGCCAGCAGCCAAAGCCCACGGGGGGTCACCAGCACAGATACGCAGTATTTT
TRBJ1-5	.	.	TRBV5-6	CASSSKAKGGNQPQHF	TGTGCCAGCAGCTCCAAGGCCAAGGGCGGCAATCAGCCCCAGCATTTT
TRBJ1-5	.	.	TRBV6-6	CAAGTMSNQPQHF	TGTGCCGCAGGGACGATGAGCAATCAGCCCCAGCATTTT